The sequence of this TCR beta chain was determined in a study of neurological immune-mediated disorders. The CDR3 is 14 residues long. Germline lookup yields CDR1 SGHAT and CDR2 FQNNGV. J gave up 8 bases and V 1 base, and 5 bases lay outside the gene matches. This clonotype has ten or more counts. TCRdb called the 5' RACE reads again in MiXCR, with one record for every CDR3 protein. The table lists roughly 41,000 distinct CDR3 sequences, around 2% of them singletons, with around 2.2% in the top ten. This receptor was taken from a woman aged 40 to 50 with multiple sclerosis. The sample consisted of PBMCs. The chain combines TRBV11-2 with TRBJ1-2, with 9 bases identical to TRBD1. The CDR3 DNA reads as TGTGCCAGCAGCTTAGCCGGACAGGGGAAGGGCTACACCTTC. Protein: CASSLAGQGKGYTF.